These 15 T cell receptor beta chains share one sample of origin, sequenced in a study of Ad26.COV2.S vaccination and SARS-CoV-2 variants. Treatment given: about 20 received Ad26.COV2.S at low or high dose, single or two shots; about 5 received placebo; per-sample allocation not given. The investigators took samples on day 63 after the first vaccine or placebo injection. Measured with immunoSEQ multiplex PCR; TCRdb has only the in-frame clones, and not every one. Among just over 350,000 clones listed, about 88% were seen once. The sequences come from peripheral blood, collected in a trial of Ad26.COV2.S vaccine versus placebo. Receptors were obtained from a person aged 18 to 65 who received the Ad26.COV2.S COVID-19 vaccine or a placebo.

The chain links TRBV3-1 (or the pseudogene TRBV3-2) to TRBJ2-3; D tentatively fits TRBD1 or TRBD2 (5 bases each). The CDR3 covers 17 residues. From germline, CDR1 is LGHDT and CDR2 YNNKEL (reference sequence). Deletions cut 0 bases from V and 0 bases from J, with 13 bases between. CDR3 DNA sequence: TGTGCCAGCAGCCAAGAGCCGGGACGTTTGAGCACAGATACGCAGTATTTT. This gives the protein CASSQEPGRLSTDTQYF.

The table lists this clone with a few counts. The rearrangement links TRBV18 to TRBJ1-3; D perhaps matches TRBD1 (5 bases). The CDR3 totals 15 residues. Trimming cost V 0 bases and J 2 bases, with 8 bases left between them. Germline CDR1 and CDR2: KGHSH and LQKENI. DNA of the CDR3: TGTGCCAGCTCACCACCCAGCAGGGCTGGAAACACCATATATTTT. Protein product: CASSPPSRAGNTIYF.

This chain connects TRBV28 to TRBJ2-2, with TRBD1 identical over 7 bases. The CDR3 totals 16 residues. Losses at the gene ends were 6 bases for V and 1 base for J; bases not matched to a gene: 8. Germline V gene lookup returns CDR1 MDHEN and CDR2 SYDVKM. CDR3 nucleotides: TGTGCCAGCAGCAAGACAGGGCTAGTGAACACCGGGGAGCTGTTTTTT. Translated: CASSKTGLVNTGELFF.

In DNA form, the CDR3 reads TGTGCCAGCAGGCGGACAGGGGGCTTCTACGAGCAGTACTTC. It specifies CASRRTGGFYEQYF. The V gene is TRBV28, the J gene TRBJ2-7, with 11 bases matching TRBD1. This CDR3 contains 14 residues. The germline CDR1 and CDR2 sequences are MDHEN and SYDVKM. The junction had 4 bases not matched to a gene; V was cut back by 6 bases and J by 3 bases.

This chain connects TRBV5-1 to TRBJ1-2, with 9 bases lining up with TRBD1. CDR1 is SGHRS, CDR2 YFSETQ, per germline. CDR3 length: 14 amino acids. Losses at the gene ends were 4 bases for V and 2 bases for J; bases not matched to a gene: 3. The CDR3 is CASSTGQGNYGYTF. DNA for the CDR3: TGCGCCAGCAGCACGGGACAGGGAAACTATGGCTACACCTTC. Full variable domain (remainder filled in from reference TRBV5-1 and TRBJ1-2): KAGVTQTPRYLIKTRGQQVTLSCSPISGHRSVSWYQQTPGQGLQFLFEYFSETQRNKGNFPGRFSGRQFSNSRSEMNVSTLELGDSALYLCASSTGQGNYGYTFGSGTRLTVV.

The chain couples TRBV19 to TRBJ1-5; 10 bases are a match to TRBD1. The trim removed 8 bases at V and 3 bases at J, leaving 16 bases unmatched. Germline CDR1 LNHDA, CDR2 SQIVND (reference sequence). The CDR3 consists of 18 residues. The CDR3 bases are TGTGCCAGTTTATCGGAGGGGAGAGGGACAGGGGACAATCAGCCCCAGCATTTT. Encoded protein: CASLSEGRGTGDNQPQHF.

This chain links TRBV7-2 with TRBJ1-2; no clear D gene. Looked up from germline, CDR1 is SGHTA and CDR2 is FQGNSA. The V end was cut by 2 bases, the J end by 3 bases, with 13 bases between. The CDR3 extends over 15 amino acids. CDR3 amino acids: CASSLSPAQHYGYTF. CDR3 nucleotides: TGTGCCAGCAGCTTATCCCCGGCGCAGCACTATGGCTACACCTTC.

The sample holds many counts of this clone. The rearrangement joins TRBV5-6 to TRBJ1-1; the D gene is possibly TRBD1 (6 bases). The CDR3 covers 16 residues. CDR1 is SGHDT, CDR2 YYEEEE, per germline. Trimming removed 1 base from V and 1 base from J, with 14 bases in between. CDR3 nucleotide sequence: TGTGCCAGCAGCTTGCTCTCTGGGGGGCGGAACACTGAAGCTTTCTTT. It is translated as CASSLLSGGRNTEAFF.

This clone was observed a single time. V is TRBV7-2 and J is TRBJ2-1, with D unclear. Trimming took off 4 bases at V and 5 bases at J, with 6 bases between the two ends. Germline values: CDR1 SGHTA, CDR2 FQGNSA. This CDR3 is 12 amino acids long. CDR3 in DNA: TGTGCCAGCAGCTCTGGGGACAATGAGCAGTTCTTC. As protein: CASSSGDNEQFF.

This chain's CDR3 is CASSQDGTRTYEQYF. CDR3 nucleotides: TGTGCCAGCAGCCAAGATGGGACTCGCACCTACGAGCAGTACTTC. The rearrangement uses TRBV3-1 (or the pseudogene TRBV3-2) and TRBJ2-7; maybe TRBD2 (6 bases). There are 15 residues in the CDR3. CDR1 is LGHDT and CDR2 is YNNKEL in the germline V gene (reference sequence). V lost 0 bases, J lost 2 bases, and 11 bases lay in between.

CDR3 bases: TGTGCCAGCTCACCACTTCCCAACTATGGCTACACCTTC. This encodes CASSPLPNYGYTF. The chain uses TRBV18 and TRBJ1-2; D gene uncertain. The germline V gene has CDR1 KGHSH and CDR2 LQKENI. V shed 1 base and J shed 2 bases, with 5 bases lying between them. The CDR3 is 13 residues long.

The V gene is TRBV25-1, the J gene TRBJ2-6; D unresolved. V dropped 7 bases and J dropped 0 bases, with 1 base sitting between them. The CDR3 runs to 12 residues. Germline loops: CDR1 MGHDK, CDR2 SYGVNS. The CDR3 region has the DNA TGTGCCAGCAACTCTGGGGCCAACGTCCTGACTTTC. Translating gives CASNSGANVLTF. Complete variable domain (other parts from reference TRBV25-1 and TRBJ2-6): EADIYQTPRYLVIGTGKKITLECSQTMGHDKMYWYQQDPGMELHLIHYSYGVNSTEKGDLSSESTVSRIRTEHFPLTLESARPSHTSQYLCASNSGANVLTFGAGSRLTVL.

With regard to this clone: The junction does not match germline at one end; this may be a read error. The CDR3 protein is CASSATYNEQFF. DNA for the CDR3: TGTGCCAGTAGTGCGACCTATAATGAGCAGTTCTTC. V and J are TRBV19 and TRBJ2-1; D ambiguous. This CDR3 is built from 12 residues. Germline lookup yields CDR1 LNHDA and CDR2 SQIVND (reference sequence).

This sequence joins TRBV5-8 and TRBJ2-7, with D perhaps matching TRBD1 (6 bases). Between the trimmed V and J ends, which lost 2 bases and 1 base, there was a span of 10 bases. CDR1 and CDR2 (germline): SGHTS, YDEGEE. This CDR3 comprises 14 residues. CDR3 loop: CASSFTGISYEQYF. The CDR3 region has the DNA TGTGCCAGCAGCTTTACAGGGATTTCCTACGAGCAGTACTTC.

The chain combines TRBV27 with TRBJ1-1; D remains ambiguous. The germline V gene encodes CDR1 MNHEY and CDR2 SMNVEV (reference sequence). Trimming removed 2 bases from V and 7 bases from J, with 11 bases in between. This CDR3 region has 13 residues. CDR3 residues: CASSLMGGIEAFF. CDR3 bases: TGTGCCAGCAGTTTAATGGGAGGAATTGAAGCTTTCTTT.